This TCR beta chain derives from a study of T-cell reconstitution after alpha-beta-depleted transplantation in children. Study-wide results and limits: Newly produced T cells mostly provided counts and TCRbeta diversity after one year, as hyperexpanded clones declined.

The authors prepared the TCRbeta library with unique molecular identifiers. TCRdb redid the calling of the PCR reads with MiXCR, one entry per CDR3 protein. This sample carries some 300,000 distinct CDR3 sequences, around 9.1% of them seen once, and the ten largest clones take approximately 7.6%. The CDR3 has 16 amino acids. The V end was cut by 0 bases, the J end by 5 bases, with 16 bases between. CDR1 LGHDT and CDR2 YNNKEL come from the germline V gene (reference sequence). This clonotype was recorded at least ten times. Its antigen is as yet unknown. The receptor was isolated from a boy under two years old with acute myeloid leukemia, due to receive a stem cell transplant. The V gene is TRBV3-1, the J gene TRBJ2-5; D is unresolved. This sample comprised PBMCs, obtained before TCRalphabeta/CD19-depleted stem cell transplant. In nucleotides, the CDR3 is TGTGCCAGCAGCCAAGAAATAGCTATGCCTCTGGAGACCCAGTACTTC. It yields the protein CASSQEIAMPLETQYF.